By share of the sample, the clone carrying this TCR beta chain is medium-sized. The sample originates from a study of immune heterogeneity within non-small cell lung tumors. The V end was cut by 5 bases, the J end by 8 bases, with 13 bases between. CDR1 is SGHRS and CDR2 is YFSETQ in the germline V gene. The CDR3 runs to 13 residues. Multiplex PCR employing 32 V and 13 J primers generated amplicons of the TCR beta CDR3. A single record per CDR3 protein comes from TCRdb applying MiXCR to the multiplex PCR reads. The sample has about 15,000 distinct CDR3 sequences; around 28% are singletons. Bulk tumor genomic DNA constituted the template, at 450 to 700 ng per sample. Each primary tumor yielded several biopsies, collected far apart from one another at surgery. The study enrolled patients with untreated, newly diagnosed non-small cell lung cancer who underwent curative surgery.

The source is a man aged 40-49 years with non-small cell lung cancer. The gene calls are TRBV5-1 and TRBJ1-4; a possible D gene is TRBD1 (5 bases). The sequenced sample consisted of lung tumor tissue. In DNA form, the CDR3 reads TGCGCCAGCAGGCGGGGGGTCGAGGAAAAACTGTTTTTT. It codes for CASRRGVEEKLFF.